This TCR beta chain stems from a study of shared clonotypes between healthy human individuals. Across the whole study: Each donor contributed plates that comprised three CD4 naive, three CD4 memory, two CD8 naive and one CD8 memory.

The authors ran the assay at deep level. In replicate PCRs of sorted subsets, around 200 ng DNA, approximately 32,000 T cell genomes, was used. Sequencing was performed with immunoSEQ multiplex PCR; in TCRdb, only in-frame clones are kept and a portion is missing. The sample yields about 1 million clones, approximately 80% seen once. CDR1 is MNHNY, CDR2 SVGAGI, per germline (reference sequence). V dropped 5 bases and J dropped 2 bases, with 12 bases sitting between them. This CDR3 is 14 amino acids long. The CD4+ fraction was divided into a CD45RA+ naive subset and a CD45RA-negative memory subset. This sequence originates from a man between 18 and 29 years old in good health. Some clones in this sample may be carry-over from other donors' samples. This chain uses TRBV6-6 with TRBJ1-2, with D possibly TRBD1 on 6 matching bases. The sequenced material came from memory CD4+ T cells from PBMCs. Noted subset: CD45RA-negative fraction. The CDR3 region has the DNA TGTGCCAGCAGTCCCGGGACATCAAACTATGGCTACACCTTC. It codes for CASSPGTSNYGYTF.